The TCR beta chain under discussion was sequenced for a study of OX40 agonist ivuxolimab in advanced cancers. Study information: Enrolled patients in dose escalation had cancers that were hepatocellular carcinoma, melanoma, renal cell or head and neck cancer. Study results and limitations: At 0.1 to 3.0 mg/kg and by week 6, clonal expansion occurred in CD4+ and CD8+ blood T cells. Expanded clones were, on average, more numerous among CD8+ T cells than CD4+.

Blood sampling took place at baseline, cycle 4 day 1, and cycle 7 day 1. A word on this clone: Its antigen is not known.

Method: immunoSEQ multiplex PCR; TCRdb's copy keeps in-frame clones and lacks some. The sample comprises about 96,000 clones, approximately 80% of which are singletons, and under 7% rests with the top ten. The CDR3 is 13 amino acids. V lost 4 bases to trimming and J lost 2 bases, with 8 bases between them. CDR1 KGHSH and CDR2 LQKENI come from the germline V gene. This sequence was found in an adult with an advanced solid tumor such as melanoma, head and neck, liver or kidney cancer. The sample in question was CD4+ or CD8+ T cells sorted from blood, obtained in a trial of the OX40 agonist ivuxolimab. The chain carries TRBV18 and TRBJ1-1; D is uncertain. CDR3 loop: CASSQGLNTEAFF. CDR3 DNA sequence: TGTGCCAGCTCACAAGGGCTAAACACTGAAGCTTTCTTT.